Shown below are 22 T cell receptor beta chains from a single sample sequenced in a study of blood T cell repertoires in COVID-19. The repertoire was sequenced with immunoSEQ multiplex PCR; TCRdb's copy has only in-frame clones and lacks some. The table lists roughly 260,000 clones, roughly 86% of them singletons. Specimen: peripheral blood. The receptors stem from a man aged 40-55 years who had recovered from COVID-19.

The rearrangement uses TRBV5-6 and TRBJ1-2; D gene ambiguous. CDR1 is SGHDT, CDR2 YYEEEE, per germline. This CDR3 has 14 residues. V lost 4 bases and J lost 1, with 11 bases in between. DNA of the CDR3: TGTGCCAGCAGCCCCACCGGGAATAACTATGGCTACACCTTC. Translation: CASSPTGNNYGYTF.

This rearrangement joins TRBV9 to TRBJ2-1; 7 positions agree with TRBD2. The CDR3 has 17 residues. V was clipped by 0 bases and J by 1 base; unmatched bases: 7. CDR1 SGDLS and CDR2 YYNGEE come from the germline V gene. In DNA, the CDR3 is TGTGCCAGCAGCGTAGATGGGACTACATTATCCTACAATGAGCAGTTCTTC. This encodes CASSVDGTTLSYNEQFF.

This chain links TRBV10-3 with TRBJ1-1, with D possibly being TRBD1 (5 bases). The length of the CDR3 is 13 residues. Germline V lookup: CDR1 ENHRY, CDR2 SYGVKD. V was clipped by 3 bases and J by 7 bases, with 12 bases between them. CDR3 protein: CAISDGAYIEAFF. The CDR3 DNA reads as TGTGCCATCAGTGATGGGGCTTACATTGAAGCTTTCTTT.

The CDR3 spells CASSFGGVAYEQYF. The CDR3 bases are TGTGCCAGCAGCTTCGGCGGGGTGGCCTACGAGCAGTACTTC. The J gene is TRBJ2-7, the V gene TRBV7-2; D is possibly TRBD2 (6 bases). Germline V gene data show CDR1 as SGHTA and CDR2 as FQGNSA. The V gene lost 3 bases and the J gene lost 2 bases, with 11 bases spanning the gap. The CDR3 extends over 14 amino acids.

The CDR3 is CASSFVSGGVYEQYF. Here the CDR3 DNA reads TGTGCCAGCAGCTTTGTTAGCGGGGGGGTCTACGAGCAGTACTTC. V usage is TRBV13 and J usage is TRBJ2-7; 11 positions match TRBD2. The CDR3 spans 15 residues. J gave up 3 bases and V 3 bases, and 4 bases lay outside the gene matches. The germline V gene has CDR1 PRHDT and CDR2 FYEKMQ (reference sequence).

The chain uses TRBV5-6 and TRBJ2-7; 9 bases fit TRBD1. CDR3 length equals 17 residues. V was pared by 4 bases and J by 2 bases, with 13 bases of the junction left unmatched. Germline lookup yields CDR1 SGHDT and CDR2 YYEEEE. CDR3 nucleotide sequence: TGTGCCAGCAGCCCTTTACCCGGGACAGGGATCCCCTACGAGCAGTACTTC. It specifies CASSPLPGTGIPYEQYF. Combining the CDR3 with reference TRBV5-6 and TRBJ2-7 gives the whole variable domain DAGVTQSPTHLIKTRGQQVTLRCSPKSGHDTVSWYQQALGQGPQFIFQYYEEEERQRGNFPDRFSGHQFPNYSSELNVNALLLGDSALYLCASSPLPGTGIPYEQYFGPGTRLTVT.

CDR3 sequence (DNA): TGTGCCAGCAGTTACCGACAGGGGACGTATGGCTACACCTTC. This codes for CASSYRQGTYGYTF. The chain is built from TRBV6-5 and TRBJ1-2; 8 nucleotides align to TRBD1. Per the germline V gene, CDR1 is MNHEY and CDR2 is SVGAGI. This CDR3 comprises 14 residues. V shed 2 bases and J 5 bases; nucleotides not matched to a gene: 4.

V usage is TRBV15 and J usage is TRBJ2-3; the match to TRBD2 covers 7 bases. Germline CDR1 and CDR2: LNHNV and YYDKDF (reference sequence). The CDR3 extends over 16 amino acids. V lost 7 bases to trimming and J lost 0 bases; unmatched junction nucleotides: 10. This CDR3 is CATTKNPGGSTDTQYF. The CDR3 region has the DNA TGTGCCACCACTAAAAATCCCGGGGGGAGCACAGATACGCAGTATTTT. Full variable domain (outside the CDR3, taken from reference TRBV15 and TRBJ2-3): DAMVIQNPRYQVTQFGKPVTLSCSQTLNHNVMYWYQQKSSQAPKLLFHYYDKDFNNEADTPDNFQSRRPNTSFCFLDIRSPGLGDTAMYLCATTKNPGGSTDTQYFGPGTRLTVL.

This sequence joins TRBV27 and TRBJ1-2; TRBD1 is a possible D gene (6 bases). Trimming removed 5 bases from V and 3 bases from J, with 16 bases in between. The CDR3 runs 15 residues. Germline V CDR1 and CDR2: MNHEY, SMNVEV (reference sequence). The CDR3 is CASSDWGGRDYGYTF. As DNA, the CDR3 is TGTGCCAGCAGTGATTGGGGGGGGCGGGACTATGGCTACACCTTC.

This clone appeared once. The CDR3 protein is CASSLVAGGPSYEQYF. In DNA, the CDR3 is TGTGCCAGCAGCTTAGTAGCGGGAGGGCCTTCCTACGAGCAGTACTTC. This chain uses TRBV7-2 with TRBJ2-7; 11 positions match TRBD2. The V gene's germline CDR1 is SGHTA and CDR2 FQGNSA. The V gene end was trimmed by 1 base and the J gene end by 1 base; junction bases not matched to a gene: 3. The CDR3 has 16 amino acids. Variable domain in full (rest from reference TRBV7-2 and TRBJ2-7): GAGVSQSPSNKVTEKGKDVELRCDPISGHTALYWYRQSLGQGLEFLIYFQGNSAPDKSGLPSDRFSAERTGGSVSTLTIQRTQQEDSAVYLCASSLVAGGPSYEQYFGPGTRLTVT.

The rearrangement links TRBV30 to TRBJ1-1; D is possibly TRBD1 (5 bases). Germline-derived CDR1 and CDR2 are GTSNPN and SVGIG (reference sequence). The CDR3 covers 13 residues. V was cut by 4 bases and J by 10 bases, with 19 bases left in between. Written as DNA, the CDR3 is TGTGCCTGGAATCCGACGGGGGGTATAGGAGCTTTCTTT. It translates to CAWNPTGGIGAFF.

This chain connects TRBV30 to TRBJ1-6, with D hard to call. Deletions cut 1 base from V and 0 bases from J, with 4 bases between. The CDR3 is made up of 14 amino acids. Germline CDR1 and CDR2: GTSNPN and SVGIG (reference sequence). The CDR3 sequence: CAWSGYSYNSPLHF. In DNA, the CDR3 is TGTGCCTGGAGTGGTTACTCCTATAATTCACCCCTCCACTTT.

CDR3 in DNA: TGTGCCAGCAGCTTAAAGCGGGGGGGCCCCGAGACCCAGTACTTC. Residues: CASSLKRGGPETQYF. The V and J genes are TRBV11-3 and TRBJ2-5; TRBD2 agrees at 10 bases. The J segment lost 5 bases and the V segment lost 2 bases, leaving 5 bases of the junction unmatched. CDR1 and CDR2 (germline): SGHNT, YENEEA. There are 15 residues in the CDR3.

The chain has TRBV9 and TRBJ1-2; maybe TRBD1 (6 bases). Trimming took 0 bases from V and 7 from J, leaving 28 bases between them. The CDR3 is 19 amino acids. Germline V lookup: CDR1 SGDLS, CDR2 YYNGEE. CDR3 in amino acids: CASSVVRSAGDEYFGGYTF. The CDR3 bases are TGTGCCAGCAGCGTAGTTCGGTCGGCAGGGGATGAATACTTTGGTGGCTACACCTTC.

This chain links TRBV19 with TRBJ2-1; 7 bases agree with TRBD1. Germline trimming cut 6 bases from V and 6 bases from J; bases unmatched to any gene: 11. This CDR3 region has 15 residues. The germline CDR1 and CDR2 sequences are LNHDA and SQIVND (reference sequence). In DNA, the CDR3 is TGTGCCAGTAGACAACAGGGGCAGAGTCCCAATGAGCAGTTCTTC. Its translation: CASRQQGQSPNEQFF.

The gene calls are TRBV5-4 and TRBJ1-2; 10 bases fit TRBD1. The CDR3 has 15 amino acids. The germline V gene has CDR1 SGHNT and CDR2 YYREEE (reference sequence). With 0 bases clipped from V and 4 bases from J, the junction kept 3 bases outside the gene matches. The CDR3 reads CASSLGQGAVYGYTF. For the CDR3, the DNA is TGTGCCAGCAGCTTGGGACAGGGGGCCGTCTATGGCTACACCTTC.

This clone has just a few counts. The chain has TRBV4-1 and TRBJ2-2; 9 bases are shared with TRBD1. V trimming: 0 bases; J trimming: 4 bases; junction bases outside the gene matches: 9. CDR3 length equals 18 residues. Germline assignment: CDR1 MGHRA and CDR2 YSYEKL. In nucleotides, the CDR3 is TGCGCCAGCAGCCAAGATAGGATACCGACAGGGGGCACCGGGGAGCTGTTTTTT. Translation gives CASSQDRIPTGGTGELFF.

CDR3 nucleotide sequence: TGCGCCAGCAGCCCGGGACAGGGTCCCTACGAGCAGTACTTC. As protein: CASSPGQGPYEQYF. The chain employs TRBV5-1 and TRBJ2-7; 9 bases line up with TRBD1. The V and J ends lost 4 bases and 2 bases, in that order; junction bases with no gene match: 4. Germline V gene sequence: CDR1 SGHRS, CDR2 YFSETQ. The CDR3 is 14 amino acids.

This clone was counted between two and nine times. This chain connects TRBV27 to TRBJ1-3; D may be TRBD1 (5 bases). CDR3 length equals 13 residues. From germline, CDR1 is MNHEY and CDR2 SMNVEV (reference sequence). Trimming took off 6 bases at V and 7 bases at J, with 13 bases between the two ends. The CDR3 region has the DNA TGTGCCAGCAGCCGTAGGGGAGGGAACACCATATATTTT. It encodes CASSRRGGNTIYF.

The chain combines TRBV4-2 with TRBJ2-4, with 14 bases matching TRBD2. Germline loops: CDR1 LGHNA, CDR2 YNFKEQ. The J segment lost 1 base and the V segment lost 0 bases, leaving 17 bases of the junction unmatched. The CDR3 is 23 amino acids. CDR3 DNA sequence: TGTGCCAGCAGCCAAGATCTCAACGCCAGACTAGCGGGGGGGCGGAAGGCCAAAAACATTCAGTACTTC. Translating it yields CASSQDLNARLAGGRKAKNIQYF.

This sequence joins TRBV12-3 or TRBV12-4 and TRBJ2-7; 8 nucleotides agree with TRBD1. This CDR3 spans 13 amino acids. Trimming at V came to 3 bases and at J to 3 bases, leaving 1 base not matched to a gene. The CDR3 region has the DNA TGTGCCAGCAGTTTGACAGGGGACTACGAGCAGTACTTC. It translates to CASSLTGDYEQYF.

The rearrangement links TRBV7-6 to TRBJ2-3; tentative D call: TRBD1 (5 bases). The V gene's germline CDR1 is SGHVS and CDR2 FNYEAQ. The V gene lost 5 bases and the J gene lost 2 bases, with 14 bases spanning the gap. This CDR3 comprises 15 residues. The CDR3 sequence is CASSPGRMNTDTQYF. DNA of the CDR3: TGTGCCAGCAGCCCAGGGCGGATGAACACAGATACGCAGTATTTT.